The clone carrying this T cell receptor (beta chain) was recorded many times. V lost 5 bases and J 7 bases, leaving 15 bases between the germline ends. Germline CDR1 and CDR2: SEHNR and FQNEAQ (reference sequence). The CDR3 contains 14 residues. The data derive from a study of T cells of healthy individuals. Via MiXCR, TCRdb re-called the 5' RACE reads, giving one row per CDR3 protein. The table lists some 82,000 distinct CDR3 sequences, roughly 5% of them singletons. The chain uses TRBV7-9 and TRBJ1-5, with D uncertain. This clonotype was sampled from a female donor in good health. CDR3 in amino acids: CASSTTLSGQPQHF. CDR3 DNA sequence: TGTGCCAGCAGCACGACACTCAGCGGGCAGCCCCAGCATTTT.